These 21 T cell receptor beta chains were sequenced from one sample in a study of glioma-infiltrating T cells. TCR alpha and beta CDR3 regions were amplified from RNA using iRepertoire nested multiplex PCR. MiXCR was run by TCRdb on the multiplex PCR reads, yielding one entry per CDR3 protein. The sample has about 190,000 distinct CDR3 sequences, 32% seen once. Sequencing was carried out using glioma tissue, nonneoplastic brain tissue, or PBMCs (not recorded which). The receptors shown here come from a human donor with low-grade glioma or glioblastoma, undergoing nonglioma brain surgery, or in good health (not recorded which).

This clonotype appeared many times. This chain joins TRBV7-9 and TRBJ2-7; a weak D match, TRBD2 (6 bases). Germline values: CDR1 SEHNR, CDR2 FQNEAQ (reference sequence). Trimming shortened V by 5 bases and J by 6 bases, and 14 bases separated the two germline ends. This CDR3 is built from 13 residues. The CDR3 sequence: CASSRRLGPEQYF. The CDR3 coding sequence is TGTGCCAGCAGCAGGAGACTAGGTCCCGAGCAGTACTTC.

This clonotype appeared many times. The chain joins TRBV15 to TRBJ2-4; 10 bases line up with TRBD1. Germline V gives CDR1 LNHNV, CDR2 YYDKDF (reference sequence). J was trimmed by 7 bases and V by 0 bases; bases with no gene match: 9. The CDR3 extends over 17 amino acids. The chain's CDR3 is CATSRDKNRDRGNIQYF. CDR3 DNA: TGTGCCACCAGCAGAGACAAGAACCGGGACAGGGGTAACATTCAGTACTTC. Full variable domain (rest looked up from reference TRBV15 and TRBJ2-4): DAMVIQNPRYQVTQFGKPVTLSCSQTLNHNVMYWYQQKSSQAPKLLFHYYDKDFNNEADTPDNFQSRRPNTSFCFLDIRSPGLGDTAMYLCATSRDKNRDRGNIQYFGAGTRLSVL.

This clonotype was found a few times. This chain uses TRBV12-3 or TRBV12-4 with TRBJ2-1; D uncertain. V was shortened by 3 bases and J by 6 bases, with 6 bases between the two germline ends. The CDR3 consists of 12 residues. This CDR3 is CASSFQFNEQFF. CDR3 nucleotides: TGTGCCAGCAGTTTCCAATTCAATGAGCAGTTCTTC.

For this clonotype: It is unclear where the CDR3 begins or ends on the DNA, so no DNA is shown, and the CDR3 is as TCRdb lists it. The chain links TRBV6-1 to TRBJ2-7; TRBD1 was called by the table and not checked on the DNA. CDR1 and CDR2 from the germline V gene are MNHNS and SASEGT. Ends included, the CDR3 has 16 residues. CDR3 residues: CASSFGQGTLTYEQCF.

This clonotype has a count of ten or more. The CDR3 sequence is CASSRGVSNQPQHF. As DNA, the CDR3 is TGTGCCAGCAGCAGGGGCGTTAGCAATCAGCCCCAGCATTTT. The rearrangement uses TRBV28 and TRBJ1-5, with TRBD1 as a possible D gene (6 bases). Germline V CDR1 and CDR2: MDHEN, SYDVKM. Trimming removed 6 bases at V and 0 bases at J, with 9 bases between. This CDR3 has 14 residues.

A remark on this clonotype: A read error may explain this, as a much larger clone is one base away. The CDR3 bases are TGCAGCGCAGATCGTGCAGGGGCCCAGCATTTT. Its protein is CSADRAGAQHF. This chain links TRBV29-1 with TRBJ1-5; possibly TRBD1 for D (6 bases). There are 11 residues in the CDR3. Per germline, CDR1 SQVTM and CDR2 ANQGSEA. V lost 7 bases to trimming and J lost 11 bases, with 15 bases between them.

This clonotype occurred many times. V and J are TRBV6-1 and TRBJ2-3, with TRBD2 as a possible D gene (6 bases). The CDR3 extends over 16 amino acids. Germline V gene lookup returns CDR1 MNHNS and CDR2 SASEGT. The ends were cut back, 5 bases at V and 0 bases at J, with 15 bases in the middle. CDR3 sequence reads: CASSSSRAGSTDTQYF. DNA of the CDR3: TGTGCCAGCAGTTCGTCTAGGGCGGGGAGCACAGATACGCAGTATTTT.

At least ten counts were recorded for this clonotype. CDR3 region: CASSQTSGIAHQYF. The CDR3 DNA reads as TGTGCCAGCAGTCAAACTAGCGGGATTGCCCATCAGTACTTC. This sequence joins TRBV6-1 and TRBJ2-5; 10 bases line up with TRBD2. The germline V gene has CDR1 MNHNS and CDR2 SASEGT. The CDR3 sequence is 14 residues long. V shed 5 bases and J 11 bases; nucleotides not matched to a gene: 11.

In the case of this clonotype: A much larger clone differs from this one at a single base, so this may be a read error. The chain has TRBV3-1 and TRBJ2-1; D possibly corresponds to TRBD2 (5 bases). Germline CDR1 is LGHDT and CDR2 is YNNKEL (reference sequence). V lost 0 bases and J lost 3, with 9 bases in between. The CDR3 has 15 amino acids. CDR3: CASSQDEGVYNEQFF. CDR3 coding DNA: TGTGCCAGCAGCCAAGATGAGGGAGTCTACAATGAGCAGTTCTTC.

In regard to this clonotype: A read error may be the cause here, since a much bigger clone is one base away. The J gene is TRBJ2-5, the V gene TRBV6-6; D may match TRBD1 or TRBD2 (5 bases each). Germline assignment: CDR1 MNHNY and CDR2 SVGAGI (reference sequence). V lost 6 bases and J lost 2, with 13 bases in between. The CDR3 loop spans 14 amino acids. The CDR3 DNA follows: TGTGCCAGCAGGGGGACCGGGTCACAAGAGACCCAGTACTTC. Translation: CASRGTGSQETQYF.

This clonotype was observed a handful of times. The chain joins TRBV4-2 to TRBJ2-3; 11 nucleotides line up with TRBD2. V trimming: 0 bases; J trimming: 5 bases; junction bases outside the gene matches: 4. The V gene's germline CDR1 is LGHNA and CDR2 YNFKEQ. This CDR3 has 16 residues. CDR3 sequence (DNA): TGTGCCAGCAGCCAAGATTTCCTAGCGGGAGGAGATACGCAGTATTTT. It is translated as CASSQDFLAGGDTQYF.

This clonotype was picked up many times. V usage is TRBV7-9 and J usage is TRBJ1-1; D unresolved. The CDR3 runs to 13 residues. Germline CDR1 reads SEHNR; CDR2 reads FQNEAQ (reference sequence). Trimming stripped 4 bases from V and 0 bases from J, with 6 bases between. CDR3 region: CASSSSMNTEAFF. The DNA for the CDR3 is TGTGCCAGCAGCTCGTCAATGAACACTGAAGCTTTCTTT. Based on the CDR3 plus reference TRBV7-9 and TRBJ1-1, the full variable domain is DTGVSQNPRHKITKRGQNVTFRCDPISEHNRLYWYRQTLGQGPEFLTYFQNEAQLEKSRLLSDRFSAERPKGSFSTLEIQRTEQGDSAMYLCASSSSMNTEAFFGQGTRLTVV.

As to this clonotype: Being one base from a much bigger clone, this may be a read error. The rearrangement uses TRBV11-2 and TRBJ1-1; 11 bases line up with TRBD1. This CDR3 has 17 amino acids. Germline V gene lookup returns CDR1 SGHAT and CDR2 FQNNGV. The CDR3 DNA is TGTGCCAGCATCTTAAGGACAGGGGGCTTCGGGAACACTGAAGCTTTCTTT. Protein product: CASILRTGGFGNTEAFF. Based on the CDR3 plus reference TRBV11-2 and TRBJ1-1, the full variable domain is EAGVAQSPRYKIIEKRQSVAFWCNPISGHATLYWYQQILGQGPKLLIQFQNNGVVDDSQLPKDRFSAERLKGVDSTLKIQPAKLEDSAVYLCASILRTGGFGNTEAFFGQGTRLTVV.

This clonotype turned up a few times. The chain couples TRBV12-3 or TRBV12-4 to TRBJ1-4, with D possibly being TRBD1 (6 bases). Trimming left V 8 bases short and J 8 bases short, with 12 bases between. The CDR3 length is 12 residues. CDR3 sequence: CASRKGVEKLFF. The CDR3 nucleotides read TGTGCCAGCCGAAAGGGGGTGGAAAAACTGTTTTTT.

This clonotype was observed at least ten times. The chain combines TRBV20-1 with TRBJ2-7, with 9 bases matching TRBD1. The CDR3 is made up of 11 amino acids. J gave up 4 bases and V 8 bases, and 3 bases lay outside the gene matches. The germline gives CDR1 DFQATT, CDR2 SNEGSKA (reference sequence). CDR3 sequence: CSTDRGYEQYF. The CDR3 DNA reads as TGCAGTACGGACAGGGGATACGAGCAGTACTTC.

The chain carries TRBV7-2 and TRBJ2-1; TRBD2 matches 10 bases. This CDR3 is built from 13 residues. Trimming took 4 bases from V and 7 from J; bases not matched to a gene: 1. CDR1 and CDR2 from the germline V gene are SGHTA and FQGNSA. CDR3 amino acids: CASSSTSGNEQFF. The DNA for the CDR3 is TGTGCCAGCAGCTCGACTAGCGGGAATGAGCAGTTCTTC.

This clonotype was counted at least ten times. V gene TRBV5-1 combines with J gene TRBJ2-3; no clear D gene. V gave up 0 bases and J gave up 0 bases, with 11 bases separating them. Germline V gene lookup returns CDR1 SGHRS and CDR2 YFSETQ. The CDR3 is made up of 16 amino acids. In DNA form, the CDR3 reads TGCGCCAGCAGCTTGGTTGGTCGGGTTAGCACAGATACGCAGTATTTT. Translated: CASSLVGRVSTDTQYF. Looking up the rest from reference TRBV5-1 and TRBJ2-3 gives the full variable domain: KAGVTQTPRYLIKTRGQQVTLSCSPISGHRSVSWYQQTPGQGLQFLFEYFSETQRNKGNFPGRFSGRQFSNSRSEMNVSTLELGDSALYLCASSLVGRVSTDTQYFGPGTRLTVL.

This clonotype has a count of ten or more. This rearrangement joins TRBV27 to TRBJ2-7, with a weak D call TRBD2 (5 bases). The CDR3 spans 19 residues. The V end was cut by 0 bases, the J end by 1 base, with 22 bases between. Germline assignment: CDR1 MNHEY and CDR2 SMNVEV (reference sequence). The DNA for the CDR3 is TGTGCCAGCAGTTTATCGGTTCAGAGGGCGGAGGTGTATTCCTACGAGCAGTACTTC. The encoded protein is CASSLSVQRAEVYSYEQYF.

There are many counts of this clonotype. This chain joins TRBV6-2 or TRBV6-3 and TRBJ2-1; D gene uncertain. Germline CDR1 and CDR2: MNHEY and SVGEGT. Trimming cost V 6 bases and J 2 bases, with 14 bases left between them. CDR3 length: 15 residues. CDR3 sequence (DNA): TGTGCCAGCAGCTCACACAGTTCCCCCTACAATGAGCAGTTCTTC. Residues: CASSSHSSPYNEQFF.

V is TRBV7-2 and J is TRBJ2-2; unclear D gene. Germline-derived CDR1 and CDR2 are SGHTA and FQGNSA. V was cut by 6 bases and J by 2 bases, with 7 bases left in between. The length of the CDR3 is 13 residues. The CDR3 spells CASSLCNTGELFF. The CDR3 DNA reads TGTGCCAGCAGTTTGTGCAACACCGGGGAGCTGTTTTTT.

This chain joins TRBV6-6 and TRBJ2-1; 9 bases line up with TRBD2. This CDR3 has 14 residues. Germline CDR1 MNHNY, CDR2 SVGAGI (reference sequence). V trimming: 5 bases; J trimming: 5 bases; junction bases outside the gene matches: 4. CDR3 loop: CASSRGRGNNEQFF. CDR3 DNA sequence: TGTGCCAGCAGTCGCGGGAGGGGGAACAATGAGCAGTTCTTC.